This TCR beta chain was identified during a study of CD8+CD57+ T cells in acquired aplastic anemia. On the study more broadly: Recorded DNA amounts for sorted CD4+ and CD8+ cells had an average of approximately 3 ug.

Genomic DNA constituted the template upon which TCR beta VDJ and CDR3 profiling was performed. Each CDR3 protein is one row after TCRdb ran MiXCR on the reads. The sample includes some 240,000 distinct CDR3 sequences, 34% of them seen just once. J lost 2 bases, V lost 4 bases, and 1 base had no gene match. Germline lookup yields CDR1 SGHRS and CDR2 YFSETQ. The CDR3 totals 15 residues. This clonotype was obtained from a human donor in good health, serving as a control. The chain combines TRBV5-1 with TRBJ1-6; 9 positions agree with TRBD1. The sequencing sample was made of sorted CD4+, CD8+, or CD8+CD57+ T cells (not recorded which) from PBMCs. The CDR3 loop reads CASSRTGAYNSPLHF. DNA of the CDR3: TGCGCCAGCAGCCGGACAGGGGCCTATAATTCACCCCTCCACTTT.